This TCR beta chain was observed in a study of OX40 agonist ivuxolimab in advanced cancers. Study-level background: Patients with prior anti-PD-1, anti-PD-L1 or anti-CTLA-4 therapy were eligible; approximately 40% had some.

Sequenced by immunoSEQ multiplex PCR; TCRdb stores in-frame clones only, minus some. The data contain tens of thousands of clones, approximately 86% of them singletons. The CDR3 consists of 15 residues. The V end lost 7 bases, the J end lost 0 bases, and 16 bases lay between the germline ends. The germline gives CDR1 SNHLY, CDR2 FYNNEI. This material consisted of CD4+ or CD8+ T cells sorted from blood, taken in a trial of the OX40 agonist ivuxolimab. The sequence was obtained from an adult with an advanced solid tumor such as melanoma, head and neck, liver or kidney cancer. The chain recombines TRBV2 with TRBJ2-7; TRBD1 is a possible D gene (5 bases). This CDR3 reads CASTKRADSSYEQYF. DNA for the CDR3: TGTGCCAGCACAAAAAGGGCAGACAGCTCCTACGAGCAGTACTTC.